One and the same sample provided the 27 T cell receptor beta chains below, sequenced in a study of radiation and T cells in renal cell carcinoma (dated by TCRdb to the early 2020s). The time point tag for this specimen amounts to: blood 2 weeks post-SBRT. The treatment or condition label, read with the paper, signifies: 15 Gy SBRT to primary tumor, nephrectomy 4 weeks later. Library prep was done by the immunoSEQ multiplex PCR assay. TCRdb retrieved this table from immuneACCESS and kept in-frame rearrangements only. Not all clones are present; in checked studies, unresolved V genes account for under half, and no reason is known for the remainder. The sample table records roughly 150,000 clones; roughly 90% of these occur just once. The leading ten clones occupy over 10% of the sample. Source: blood, taken from a patient whose treatment included radiotherapy and nephrectomy. All receptors derive from a woman aged 45-65 years with renal cell carcinoma.

This chain uses TRBV5-1 with TRBJ1-2, with D possibly matching TRBD1 (6 bases). The CDR3 loop spans 15 amino acids. CDR1 and CDR2 from the germline V gene are SGHRS and YFSETQ. The V end was cut by 4 bases, the J end by 5 bases, with 18 bases between. The CDR3 bases are TGCGCCAGCAGCAAGGACAGCTTCTACCTTTATGGCTACACCTTC. Its translation is CASSKDSFYLYGYTF.

The chain has TRBV10-3 and TRBJ2-5; 8 nucleotides align to TRBD1. V was pared by 5 bases and J by 2 bases, with 4 bases of the junction left unmatched. Germline-derived CDR1 and CDR2 are ENHRY and SYGVKD. This CDR3 is built from 14 residues. In nucleotides, the CDR3 is TGTGCCATCAGTCCCGGGACAGGTCAAGAGACCCAGTACTTC. Amino acids: CAISPGTGQETQYF.

This sequence joins TRBV18 and TRBJ2-1; 16 bases map to TRBD2. With V trimmed by 0 bases and J by 2 bases, 4 bases remained unmatched. Germline V lookup: CDR1 KGHSH, CDR2 LQKENI. The length of the CDR3 is 19 residues. The CDR3 DNA sequence: TGTGCCAGCTCACCACCGGGACTAGCGGGGGGGTCCCCCTACAATGAGCAGTTCTTC. Translated, it gives CASSPPGLAGGSPYNEQFF.

This chain links TRBV4-1 with TRBJ1-2; no clear D gene. The CDR3 totals 13 residues. Trimming removed 8 bases from V and 3 bases from J, with 13 bases in between. CDR1 MGHRA and CDR2 YSYEKL come from the germline V gene. CDR3 protein: CASRKGPDYGYTF. CDR3 nucleotides: TGCGCCAGCCGGAAAGGACCAGACTATGGCTACACCTTC.

The chain is built from TRBV6-5 and TRBJ2-7; TRBD2 is a possible D gene (5 bases). The CDR3 has 13 amino acids. Deletions cut 6 bases from V and 5 bases from J, with 14 bases between. Germline-derived CDR1 and CDR2 are MNHEY and SVGAGI. CDR3 sequence (DNA): TGTGCCAGCAGGCTACGCGGGTTAGACGAGCAGTACTTC. Translated, it gives CASRLRGLDEQYF.

The gene calls are TRBV19 and TRBJ2-7, with 7 positions matching TRBD2. CDR1 is LNHDA and CDR2 is SQIVND in the germline V gene (reference sequence). The CDR3 contains 14 residues. V shed 5 bases and J 3 bases; nucleotides not matched to a gene: 7. CDR3 sequence: CASSPSGGVYEQYF. For the CDR3, the DNA is TGTGCCAGTAGTCCCAGTGGGGGGGTCTACGAGCAGTACTTC. The whole variable domain, remainder taken from reference TRBV19 and TRBJ2-7, is DGGITQSPKYLFRKEGQNVTLSCEQNLNHDAMYWYRQDPGQGLRLIYYSQIVNDFQKGDIAEGYSVSREKKESFPLTVTSAQKNPTAFYLCASSPSGGVYEQYFGPGTRLTVT.

This rearrangement joins TRBV6-1 to TRBJ1-4; D may be TRBD1 (5 bases). Germline assignment: CDR1 MNHNS and CDR2 SASEGT. The V end was cut by 5 bases, the J end by 7 bases, with 14 bases between. This CDR3 is built from 14 residues. The CDR3 region has the DNA TGTGCCAGCAGTAAGGGACGGGCGGGTGAAAAACTGTTTTTT. It is translated as CASSKGRAGEKLFF.

This clone was recorded once. This chain's CDR3 is CASSEAGTRYGYTF. As DNA, the CDR3 is TGTGCCAGCAGTGAAGCAGGGACAAGATATGGCTACACCTTC. The chain is built from TRBV2 and TRBJ1-2; D is possibly TRBD1 (6 bases). The CDR3 has 14 amino acids. Trimming left V 0 bases short and J 5 bases short, with 10 bases between. From germline, CDR1 is SNHLY and CDR2 FYNNEI.

In DNA, the CDR3 is TGTGCCAGCAGCTCCCACCGGACTAGCGGGACTAGCACAGATACGCAGTATTTT. It codes for CASSSHRTSGTSTDTQYF. The V gene is TRBV7-8, the J gene TRBJ2-3; 12 nucleotides line up with TRBD2. This CDR3 has 18 residues. The junction had 8 bases not matched to a gene; V was cut back by 4 bases and J by 0 bases. CDR1 is SGHVS and CDR2 is FQNEAQ in the germline V gene.

This clone was counted between two and nine times. This chain uses TRBV9 with TRBJ1-5; 9 bases align to TRBD1. This CDR3 has 14 amino acids. Germline V gives CDR1 SGDLS, CDR2 YYNGEE. J lost 6 bases, V lost 4 bases, and 5 bases had no gene match. The CDR3 region has the DNA TGTGCCAGCAGCTGGACAGGGGAGAGTCAGCCCCAGCATTTT. Translation gives CASSWTGESQPQHF. The whole variable domain, remainder taken from reference TRBV9 and TRBJ1-5, is DSGVTQTPKHLITATGQRVTLRCSPRSGDLSVYWYQQSLDQGLQFLIQYYNGEERAKGNILERFSAQQFPDLHSELNLSSLELGDSALYFCASSWTGESQPQHFGDGTRLSIL.

The chain has TRBV4-3 and TRBJ2-2; D is unresolved. V was trimmed by 1 base and J by 2 bases, leaving 8 bases between them. This CDR3 comprises 15 residues. In germline, CDR1 is LGHNA, CDR2 YSLEER. The DNA for the CDR3 is TGCGCCAGCAGCCAAGCGGGCAGAAACACCGGGGAGCTGTTTTTT. Translating it yields CASSQAGRNTGELFF.

The chain has TRBV2 and TRBJ1-1, with D possibly matching TRBD1 (6 bases). The CDR3 is made up of 14 amino acids. Germline values: CDR1 SNHLY, CDR2 FYNNEI. Deletions cut 5 bases from V and 0 bases from J, with 10 bases between. The CDR3 nucleotides read TGTGCCAGCAGTTACAGGGCTTTGAACACTGAAGCTTTCTTT. It codes for CASSYRALNTEAFF.

The gene calls are TRBV6-1 and TRBJ2-4; 8 positions agree with TRBD1. CDR1 and CDR2 from the germline V gene are MNHNS and SASEGT. V dropped 5 bases and J dropped 8; count of bases not matched to a gene: 8. This CDR3 comprises 14 residues. DNA of the CDR3: TGTGCCAGCAGTCCACGGACAGGGCTGGACATTCAGTACTTC. Translating it yields CASSPRTGLDIQYF.

J is TRBJ2-1 and V is TRBV5-8; no definite D call. This CDR3 has 15 amino acids. V lost 0 bases, J lost 7 bases, and 14 bases lay in between. Germline-derived CDR1 and CDR2 are SGHTS and YDEGEE. This CDR3 reads CASSLVRTRMNEQFF. The CDR3 nucleotides are TGTGCCAGCAGCTTGGTTAGAACCAGAATGAATGAGCAGTTCTTC.

The chain couples TRBV19 to TRBJ2-1; TRBD2 matches 7 bases. V trimming: 3 bases; J trimming: 2 bases; junction bases outside the gene matches: 1. CDR1 is LNHDA, CDR2 SQIVND, per germline (reference sequence). The CDR3 length is 14 residues. The CDR3 loop reads CASSIGLAYNEQFF. In DNA form, the CDR3 reads TGTGCCAGTAGTATCGGACTAGCCTACAATGAGCAGTTCTTC.

Details on this clone: Other DNA sequences in this sample translate to the same CDR3. The chain couples TRBV11-2 to TRBJ1-5, with D maybe TRBD1 (6 bases). This CDR3 has 15 residues. CDR1 is SGHAT and CDR2 is FQNNGV in the germline V gene. The V end lost 1 base, the J end lost 2 bases, and 9 bases lay between the germline ends. CDR3 amino acids: CASSLGAGGNQPQHF. CDR3 sequence (DNA): TGTGCCAGCAGCTTAGGAGCAGGGGGCAATCAGCCCCAGCATTTT.

The V gene is TRBV7-8, the J gene TRBJ2-6, with D maybe TRBD2 (5 bases). This CDR3 comprises 16 residues. CDR1 and CDR2 (germline): SGHVS, FQNEAQ. V gave up 5 bases and J gave up 2 bases, with 13 bases separating them. The CDR3 loop reads CASSQTGWAGANVLTF. The DNA for the CDR3 is TGTGCCAGCAGCCAGACGGGGTGGGCTGGGGCCAACGTCCTGACTTTC.

This chain connects TRBV2 to TRBJ1-5, with D possibly being TRBD1 (5 bases). CDR3 length: 17 amino acids. From germline, CDR1 is SNHLY and CDR2 FYNNEI. Trimming shortened V by 7 bases and J by 5 bases, and 24 bases separated the two germline ends. The CDR3 is CASTQFQGSRMDQPQHF. CDR3 in DNA: TGTGCCAGCACCCAATTCCAGGGATCTCGTATGGATCAGCCCCAGCATTTT.

This clone was counted a few times. This chain links TRBV29-1 with TRBJ1-1; D is uncertain. The CDR3 has 12 amino acids. Germline-derived CDR1 and CDR2 are SQVTM and ANQGSEA. Trimming took 3 bases from V and 1 from J, leaving 6 bases between them. Here the CDR3 reads CSVDSANTEAFF. The CDR3 coding sequence is TGCAGCGTTGATTCAGCGAACACTGAAGCTTTCTTT.

The chain has TRBV7-3 and TRBJ1-1; D might be TRBD1 (5 bases). This CDR3 is 17 amino acids long. With 2 bases removed from V and 1 base from J, the gap between germline ends came to 17 bases. Germline lookup yields CDR1 SGHTA and CDR2 FQGTGA. As DNA, the CDR3 is TGTGCCAGCAGCTTATGGGGCCCCGGAGTCGGGAACACTGAAGCTTTCTTT. Protein product: CASSLWGPGVGNTEAFF.

The chain is built from TRBV12-5 and TRBJ1-2; weak D call: TRBD1 (5 bases). V lost 1 base to trimming and J lost 1 base, with 10 bases between them. Germline V gene data show CDR1 as LGHNT and CDR2 as FRNRAP. This CDR3 has 15 amino acids. Here the CDR3 reads CASGLGGVINYGYTF. The CDR3, as DNA: TGTGCTAGTGGTTTGGGGGGGGTGATTAACTATGGCTACACCTTC.

The V call is TRBV5-4, the J call TRBJ2-7; 13 nucleotides agree with TRBD2. In germline, CDR1 is SGHNT, CDR2 YYREEE (reference sequence). Trimming at V came to 3 bases and at J to 4 bases, leaving 7 bases not matched to a gene. CDR3 length equals 16 residues. The CDR3 spells CASSSGLAGAGYEQYF. The DNA for the CDR3 is TGTGCCAGCAGCTCCGGACTAGCGGGGGCCGGGTACGAGCAGTACTTC.

For this clone: This is likely a read error, given that the CDR3 carries no conserved phenylalanine or tryptophan at its end. It is unclear where the CDR3 begins or ends on the DNA, so no DNA is shown, and the CDR3 is as TCRdb lists it. V is TRBV5-1 and J is TRBJ2-7; the table's TRBD2 call for D was not verified on the DNA. The germline gives CDR1 SGHRS, CDR2 YFSETQ. The CDR3 spans 8 residues, counting both ends. CDR3 residues: CASSVGGL.

The chain joins TRBV5-4 to TRBJ2-1, with D unclear. The CDR3 length is 13 residues. CDR1 is SGHNT, CDR2 YYREEE, per germline (reference sequence). V dropped 4 bases and J dropped 5 bases, with 10 bases sitting between them. For the CDR3, the DNA is TGTGCCAGCAGCCATGGACCAAACAATGAGCAGTTCTTC. Residues: CASSHGPNNEQFF. The full variable domain, completed using reference TRBV5-4 and TRBJ2-1, is ETGVTQSPTHLIKTRGQQVTLRCSSQSGHNTVSWYQQALGQGPQFIFQYYREEENGRGNFPPRFSGLQFPNYSSELNVNALELDDSALYLCASSHGPNNEQFFGPGTRLTVL.

This chain joins TRBV9 and TRBJ2-7, with a possible D match to TRBD2 (6 bases). Per the germline V gene, CDR1 is SGDLS and CDR2 is YYNGEE. CDR3 length: 16 amino acids. Trimming took off 0 bases at V and 1 base at J, with 14 bases between the two ends. CDR3 protein: CASSVGAGRESYEQYF. The CDR3 coding sequence is TGTGCCAGCAGCGTAGGAGCGGGCAGGGAATCCTACGAGCAGTACTTC.

This clone came up a few times. The gene calls are TRBV11-3 and TRBJ1-6; no reliable D call. The germline CDR1 and CDR2 sequences are SGHNT and YENEEA. V lost 1 base to trimming and J lost 9 bases, with 4 bases between them. The CDR3 has 12 residues. The chain's CDR3 is CASSLVGSPLHF. CDR3 nucleotide sequence: TGTGCCAGCAGCTTAGTGGGTTCACCCCTCCACTTT. The full variable domain, in which reference TRBV11-3 and TRBJ1-6 provide the parts outside the CDR3, is EAGVVQSPRYKIIEKKQPVAFWCNPISGHNTLYWYLQNLGQGPELLIRYENEEAVDDSQLPKDRFSAERLKGVDSTLKIQPAELGDSAVYLCASSLVGSPLHFGNGTRLTVT.

The chain joins TRBV7-2 to TRBJ2-5; tentatively, D is TRBD1 (6 bases). The CDR3 spans 15 residues. Trimming cost V 5 bases and J 5 bases, with 18 bases left between them. The germline V gene has CDR1 SGHTA and CDR2 FQGNSA. DNA for the CDR3: TGTGCCAGCAGCAGCACGTCAGGGGTCGGGGAGACCCAGTACTTC. This encodes CASSSTSGVGETQYF. The complete variable domain, with remaining parts taken from reference TRBV7-2 and TRBJ2-5, reads GAGVSQSPSNKVTEKGKDVELRCDPISGHTALYWYRQSLGQGLEFLIYFQGNSAPDKSGLPSDRFSAERTGGSVSTLTIQRTQQEDSAVYLCASSSTSGVGETQYFGPGTRLLVL.